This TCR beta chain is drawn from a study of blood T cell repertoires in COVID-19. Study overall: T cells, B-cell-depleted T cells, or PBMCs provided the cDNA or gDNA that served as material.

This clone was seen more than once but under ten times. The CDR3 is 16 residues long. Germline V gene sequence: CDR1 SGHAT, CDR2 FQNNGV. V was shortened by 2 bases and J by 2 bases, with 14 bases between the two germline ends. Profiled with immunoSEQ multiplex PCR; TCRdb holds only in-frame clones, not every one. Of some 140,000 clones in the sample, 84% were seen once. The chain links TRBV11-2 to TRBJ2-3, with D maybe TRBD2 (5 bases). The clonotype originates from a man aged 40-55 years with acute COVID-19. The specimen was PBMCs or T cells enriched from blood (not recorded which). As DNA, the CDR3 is TGTGCCAGCAGCTTACGCGGCGGGTTCGCCACAGATACGCAGTATTTT. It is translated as CASSLRGGFATDTQYF.